This T cell receptor beta chain comes out of a study of Ad26.COV2.S vaccination and SARS-CoV-2 variants. About the research overall: Trial arm assignment for the donor was COV1001 Ad26.COV2.S. Ad26.COV2.S given intramuscularly, once or twice 56 days apart.

Using immunoSEQ multiplex PCR, the repertoire was profiled, and TCRdb retains in-frame clones only, with some absent. There are around 380,000 clones in the sample; around nine tenths occur only once, and 3% to 3.5% lies in the top ten. Regarding the study as a whole: Vaccine recipients and placebo recipients showed similar non-spike TCR breadth. People given the vaccine had a wider spike-specific TCR breadth than placebo recipients did.

Specified treatment: approximately 18 received Ad26.COV2.S at low or high dose, single or two shots; about 5 received placebo; per-sample allocation not given. The samples date from day 63 after the first vaccine or placebo injection. With respect to this clone: Its antigen is still unknown.

This clonotype was obtained from a person aged 18-65 years who received the Ad26.COV2.S COVID-19 vaccine or a placebo. The sample was peripheral blood, taken in a trial of Ad26.COV2.S vaccine versus placebo.

CDR3 nucleotide sequence: TGTGCCAGCAGCGGGGGCCATATATACAATGAGCAGTTCTTC. Amino acids: CASSGGHIYNEQFF. The gene calls are TRBV9 and TRBJ2-1, with D perhaps matching TRBD1 (5 bases). Per the germline V gene, CDR1 is SGDLS and CDR2 is YYNGEE. The CDR3 loop spans 14 amino acids. V dropped 3 bases and J dropped 4 bases, with 11 bases sitting between them.